The 11 T cell receptor beta chains given below trace back to one sample, sequenced in a study of T cells in narcolepsy. Libraries were prepared by immunoSEQ multiplex PCR; TCRdb keeps only in-frame clonotypes and omits some of them. The sample consists of under 35,000 clones, approximately 87% of them appearing once. Sample: CD45RA- memory CD4+ T cells from PBMCs. The receptors stem from a human donor with narcolepsy.

This sequence joins TRBV30 and TRBJ1-2; weak D call: TRBD1 (5 bases). Germline V gene data show CDR1 as GTSNPN and CDR2 as SVGIG (reference sequence). There are 15 residues in the CDR3. Trimming took off 6 bases at V and 8 bases at J, with 25 bases between the two ends. The CDR3 coding sequence is TGTGCCTGTATAATGGGACTGGGGCGGATGGGGGGCTACACCTTC. Its translation: CACIMGLGRMGGYTF.

This chain uses TRBV30 with TRBJ2-3; TRBD2 might be the D (5 bases). The CDR3 has 15 amino acids. V lost 3 bases to trimming and J lost 1 base, with 14 bases between them. Germline values: CDR1 GTSNPN, CDR2 SVGIG (reference sequence). Written as DNA, the CDR3 is TGTGCCTGGAGACCTGGCGGGCGGGGCACAGATACGCAGTATTTT. It is translated as CAWRPGGRGTDTQYF.

The V gene is TRBV15, the J gene TRBJ1-1, with D hard to call. The germline V and J ends were trimmed by 0 bases and 1 base, with 15 bases remaining between them. The V gene's germline CDR1 is LNHNV and CDR2 YYDKDF (reference sequence). This CDR3 is built from 17 residues. The DNA of the CDR3 is TGTGCCACCAGCAGAGATCCGACGGGCCCCGCGAACACTGAAGCTTTCTTT. Its translation is CATSRDPTGPANTEAFF.

This clone was observed once. This sample includes further DNA sequences coding for the same CDR3. V and J are TRBV28 and TRBJ1-5; a weak D match, TRBD1 (6 bases). CDR3 length: 14 amino acids. Germline assignment: CDR1 MDHEN and CDR2 SYDVKM. Trimming pared 3 bases from V and 7 bases from J, leaving 13 bases between. The CDR3 sequence: CASSFRGVGQPQHF. The CDR3 nucleotides read TGTGCCAGCAGTTTTAGGGGGGTGGGCCAGCCCCAGCATTTT.

This chain uses TRBV9 with TRBJ2-5; maybe TRBD1 (5 bases). Germline V gene sequence: CDR1 SGDLS, CDR2 YYNGEE. CDR3 length equals 14 residues. V dropped 1 base and J dropped 2 bases, with 9 bases sitting between them. The CDR3 reads CASSVRDRQETQYF. CDR3 bases: TGTGCCAGCAGCGTAAGAGACAGACAAGAGACCCAGTACTTC. Based on the CDR3 plus reference TRBV9 and TRBJ2-5, the full variable domain is DSGVTQTPKHLITATGQRVTLRCSPRSGDLSVYWYQQSLDQGLQFLIQYYNGEERAKGNILERFSAQQFPDLHSELNLSSLELGDSALYFCASSVRDRQETQYFGPGTRLLVL.

As DNA, the CDR3 is TGTGCCAGCAGACTGGACCTCACAGATACGCAGTATTTT. Translated, it gives CASRLDLTDTQYF. V gene TRBV6-5 combines with J gene TRBJ2-3; unclear D gene. V lost 6 bases and J 2 bases, leaving 9 bases between the germline ends. This CDR3 has 13 amino acids. Germline V CDR1 and CDR2: MNHEY, SVGAGI.

The rearrangement joins TRBV4-1 to TRBJ2-1; D not resolved. Looked up from germline, CDR1 is MGHRA and CDR2 is YSYEKL. The length of the CDR3 is 16 residues. Deletions cut 5 bases from V and 10 bases from J, with 24 bases between. The CDR3 protein is CASSDHSRSANDEQFF. Written as DNA, the CDR3 is TGCGCCAGCAGCGATCACTCCCGGTCCGCCAATGACGAGCAGTTCTTC.

The chain combines TRBV5-6 with TRBJ1-4; D is perhaps TRBD1 (6 bases). The CDR3 runs 19 residues. Trimming cost V 1 base and J 8 bases, with 27 bases left between them. In germline, CDR1 is SGHDT, CDR2 YYEEEE. The CDR3 sequence is CASSLMSAGARRLREKLFF. In nucleotides, the CDR3 is TGTGCCAGCAGCTTGATGTCTGCGGGGGCCCGCCGACTAAGGGAAAAACTGTTTTTT.

The genes are TRBV6-1 and TRBJ2-5; D gene uncertain. V gave up 5 bases and J gave up 5 bases, with 15 bases separating them. Germline lookup yields CDR1 MNHNS and CDR2 SASEGT. The CDR3 contains 14 residues. CDR3 residues: CASSLGSMRETQYF. The DNA for the CDR3 is TGTGCCAGCAGTTTAGGCAGTATGAGGGAGACCCAGTACTTC.

The CDR3 DNA is TGTGCCAGCAGCGTCTCGGACAGGGCGCGTAATTCACCCCTCCACTTT. It yields the protein CASSVSDRARNSPLHF. The chain is built from TRBV9 and TRBJ1-6, with 8 bases aligning to TRBD1. With 2 bases clipped from V and 6 bases from J, the junction kept 7 bases outside the gene matches. This CDR3 contains 16 residues. CDR1 is SGDLS and CDR2 is YYNGEE in the germline V gene.

The chain couples TRBV28 to TRBJ1-1; TRBD1 is a possible D gene (6 bases). The germline V gene has CDR1 MDHEN and CDR2 SYDVKM. Trimming pared 5 bases from V and 12 bases from J, leaving 13 bases between. The CDR3 totals 11 residues. Here the CDR3 DNA reads TGTGCCAGCAGTCCAGGAACAGGGCCTTTCTTT. The encoded protein is CASSPGTGPFF.